This TCR beta chain comes out of a study of CD8+CD57+ T cells in acquired aplastic anemia. Study outcomes and limitations: Found in both controls and patients were approximately 31 CD8+ CDR3 sequences.

From germline, CDR1 is DFQATT and CDR2 SNEGSKA (reference sequence). The CDR3 sequence is 14 residues long. Genomic DNA acted as the template from which TCR beta VDJ combination and CDR3 sequence profiling were carried out. TCRdb independently ran MiXCR on the reads; one entry per CDR3 protein. The sample lists about 160,000 distinct CDR3 sequences, about 48% occurring once. Remarks on this clonotype: What it binds is not known. An end of the junction differs from the germline gene, which may be a read error.

The chain has TRBV20-1 and TRBJ1-3, with 8 bases lining up with TRBD1. The source material was sorted CD4+, CD8+, or CD8+CD57+ T cells (not recorded which) from PBMCs. The origin of this receptor is a human donor in good health. This CDR3 is CGARDRDRGNTIYF. The DNA of the CDR3 is TGCGGTGCTAGAGATCGGGACAGGGGAAACACCATATATTTT.